The 20 T cell receptor beta chains below come from one sample, sequenced in a study of shared clonotypes between healthy human individuals. Clones were sequenced by immunoSEQ multiplex PCR, and TCRdb holds only the in-frame ones, with some missing. The data show about 2.1 million clones, with roughly 93% seen just once and more than 1.5% held by the top ten. Positive CCR7 selection of CD45RO-negative cells yielded the naive CD8 cells, and terminally differentiated effector memory CD45RA+ cells were excluded. The sample taken for sequencing was naive CD8+ T cells from PBMCs. The receptors shown here come from a man aged 18 to 35 in good health. Some clones in this sample may be carry-over from other donors' samples.

The chain recombines TRBV6-6 with TRBJ1-1, with 8 bases fitting TRBD1. Trimming cost V 4 bases and J 1 base; bases outside gene matches: 5. Germline V CDR1 and CDR2: MNHNY, SVGAGI (reference sequence). The CDR3 extends over 15 amino acids. The chain's CDR3 is CASSSDREANTEAFF. CDR3 nucleotides: TGTGCCAGCAGTTCGGACAGGGAGGCGAACACTGAAGCTTTCTTT.

The chain is built from TRBV6-5 and TRBJ2-1, with a possible D match to TRBD2 (5 bases). This CDR3 has 11 amino acids. Trimming took off 6 bases at V and 7 bases at J, with 7 bases between the two ends. Germline CDR1 is MNHEY and CDR2 is SVGAGI. The CDR3 sequence: CASRGSNEQFF. The DNA of the CDR3 is TGTGCCAGCAGGGGGAGTAATGAGCAGTTCTTC.

The rearrangement joins TRBV27 to TRBJ2-1, with TRBD2 identical over 14 bases. J gave up 8 bases and V 5 bases, and 8 bases lay outside the gene matches. From germline, CDR1 is MNHEY and CDR2 SMNVEV (reference sequence). The CDR3 sequence is 16 residues long. The CDR3 DNA follows: TGTGCCAGCAGTGGGGGACTAGCGGGAGTTAGCTATGAGCAGTTCTTC. Translating gives CASSGGLAGVSYEQFF.

In its sample, this clone was seen once. The rearrangement links TRBV5-6 to TRBJ2-5, with TRBD1 matching over 10 bases. The CDR3 spans 13 residues. Looked up from germline, CDR1 is SGHDT and CDR2 is YYEEEE. V lost 4 bases and J lost 5; bases outside the gene matches: 2. The DNA of the CDR3 is TGTGCCAGCAGCGACAGGGGGCTCGAGACCCAGTACTTC. This codes for CASSDRGLETQYF.

V is TRBV19 and J is TRBJ2-1; the D is unclear. Trimming removed 6 bases at V and 6 bases at J, with 18 bases between. Germline V gene sequence: CDR1 LNHDA, CDR2 SQIVND (reference sequence). This CDR3 comprises 15 residues. The CDR3 DNA is TGTGCCAGTAGCGCCTGGCAGTCCCTTTCCAATGAGCAGTTCTTC. As protein: CASSAWQSLSNEQFF.

V usage is TRBV29-1 and J usage is TRBJ2-7, with TRBD1 as a possible D gene (5 bases). CDR3 length: 14 amino acids. V dropped 6 bases and J dropped 3 bases, with 18 bases sitting between them. Germline V gene lookup returns CDR1 SQVTM and CDR2 ANQGSEA. The CDR3 reads CSVVGEFNGYEQYF. CDR3 in DNA: TGCAGCGTGGTAGGGGAATTTAACGGCTACGAGCAGTACTTC.

The chain couples TRBV7-8 to TRBJ2-1; D perhaps matches TRBD2 (5 bases). The CDR3 is made up of 17 amino acids. From germline, CDR1 is SGHVS and CDR2 FQNEAQ. V lost 1 base to trimming and J lost 7 bases, with 20 bases between them. Here the CDR3 reads CASSLVLGLRAPNEQFF. The CDR3 DNA sequence: TGTGCCAGCAGCTTAGTGTTAGGCCTGCGGGCTCCAAATGAGCAGTTCTTC.

The V gene is TRBV5-4, the J gene TRBJ1-3; D unclear. The CDR3 loop spans 18 amino acids. The germline gives CDR1 SGHNT, CDR2 YYREEE (reference sequence). The V end was cut by 4 bases, the J end by 0 bases, with 20 bases between. Written as DNA, the CDR3 is TGTGCCAGCAGCCTTGGTCTACAAGGGCTAGGCTCTGGAAACACCATATATTTT. Amino acids: CASSLGLQGLGSGNTIYF.

The chain is built from TRBV7-8 and TRBJ1-1; D call uncertain. The length of the CDR3 is 13 residues. Per germline, CDR1 SGHVS and CDR2 FQNEAQ. V was shortened by 5 bases and J by 1 base, with 8 bases between the two germline ends. CDR3 sequence (DNA): TGTGCCAGCAGCCCAACGGGGAACACTGAAGCTTTCTTT. Translation: CASSPTGNTEAFF.

The DNA of the CDR3 is TGTGCCAGACCCCCCCCGGGACAGAGGGGCACTGAAGCTTTCTTT. Amino acid sequence: CARPPPGQRGTEAFF. The chain carries TRBV6-7 and TRBJ1-1; 7 bases line up with TRBD1. TRBV6-7 carries the ORF label, with uncertain function. V was clipped by 9 bases and J by 4 bases; unmatched bases: 14. The length of the CDR3 is 15 residues.

Regarding this clone: This sample also contains other DNA sequences that code for the same CDR3. This chain joins TRBV7-9 and TRBJ2-3; D gene uncertain. The CDR3 is 13 amino acids. V was shortened by 1 base and J by 3 bases, with 5 bases between the two germline ends. Germline CDR1 SEHNR, CDR2 FQNEAQ (reference sequence). CDR3 loop: CASSLVGTDTQYF. Written as DNA, the CDR3 is TGTGCCAGCAGCTTAGTAGGGACAGATACGCAGTATTTT.

This clone was counted a single time. CDR3 sequence reads: CASSYSSINEAFF. The CDR3 DNA is TGTGCCAGCAGTTACTCGTCTATTAATGAAGCTTTCTTT. V and J are TRBV6-5 and TRBJ1-1; D not certain. With 0 bases removed from V and 7 bases from J, the gap between germline ends came to 9 bases. The length of the CDR3 is 13 residues. The germline gives CDR1 MNHEY, CDR2 SVGAGI.

This chain joins TRBV7-9 and TRBJ2-3; TRBD1 agrees at 7 bases. The J segment lost 0 bases and the V segment lost 5 bases, leaving 8 bases of the junction unmatched. The CDR3 totals 16 residues. Germline V gene data show CDR1 as SEHNR and CDR2 as FQNEAQ (reference sequence). CDR3 residues: CASSGKGGRSTDTQYF. CDR3 sequence (DNA): TGTGCCAGCAGCGGAAAAGGGGGCCGAAGCACAGATACGCAGTATTTT. Looking up the rest from reference TRBV7-9 and TRBJ2-3 gives the full variable domain: DTGVSQNPRHKITKRGQNVTFRCDPISEHNRLYWYRQTLGQGPEFLTYFQNEAQLEKSRLLSDRFSAERPKGSFSTLEIQRTEQGDSAMYLCASSGKGGRSTDTQYFGPGTRLTVL.

Regarding this clone: The sample carries other DNA sequences with the same CDR3. The chain carries TRBV27 and TRBJ1-5; D is ambiguous. The CDR3 consists of 13 residues. Germline values: CDR1 MNHEY, CDR2 SMNVEV (reference sequence). The V gene lost 4 bases and the J gene lost 4 bases, with 8 bases spanning the gap. The chain's CDR3 is CASSSSGNQPQHF. The CDR3 bases are TGTGCCAGCAGTTCATCGGGGAATCAGCCCCAGCATTTT.

Here the CDR3 DNA reads TGTGCCAGCAGCCCACGCTCCGCTCAGCAGTTCTTC. Residues: CASSPRSAQQFF. The rearrangement joins TRBV27 to TRBJ2-1; D is undetermined. The ends were cut back, 6 bases at V and 11 bases at J, with 14 bases in the middle. Germline V gene data show CDR1 as MNHEY and CDR2 as SMNVEV (reference sequence). The CDR3 contains 12 residues.

The chain uses TRBV7-6 and TRBJ2-3, with 10 bases aligning to TRBD2. Germline trimming cut 0 bases from V and 0 bases from J; bases unmatched to any gene: 6. Germline CDR1 is SGHVS and CDR2 is FNYEAQ. CDR3 size: 18 residues. The CDR3 loop reads CASSLAGASGGSTDTQYF. CDR3 nucleotide sequence: TGTGCCAGCAGCTTAGCGGGTGCTAGCGGGGGTAGCACAGATACGCAGTATTTT.

This chain connects TRBV12-5 to TRBJ2-1; no reliable D call. This CDR3 contains 13 residues. In germline, CDR1 is LGHNT, CDR2 FRNRAP. V lost 6 bases and J 5 bases, leaving 11 bases between the germline ends. The CDR3 is CASGLGGNNEQFF. CDR3 DNA sequence: TGTGCTAGTGGCCTGGGCGGAAACAATGAGCAGTTCTTC.

This clone showed up just once. The gene calls are TRBV28 and TRBJ2-7; a weak D match, TRBD1 (5 bases). V lost 3 bases and J 5 bases, leaving 14 bases between the germline ends. This CDR3 region has 14 residues. Germline CDR1 reads MDHEN; CDR2 reads SYDVKM. CDR3 coding DNA: TGTGCCAGCAGTTTGGCAGGGTATAACCACGAGCAGTACTTC. Its translation is CASSLAGYNHEQYF.

The chain uses TRBV5-1 and TRBJ2-1; D might be TRBD1 (5 bases). Germline-derived CDR1 and CDR2 are SGHRS and YFSETQ. The germline V and J ends were trimmed by 0 bases and 8 bases, with 15 bases remaining between them. The CDR3 length is 15 residues. CDR3 amino acids: CASSLATWVQDEQFF. The CDR3, as DNA: TGCGCCAGCAGCTTGGCGACGTGGGTACAGGATGAGCAGTTCTTC.

The J gene is TRBJ2-3, the V gene TRBV15, with 10 positions matching TRBD2. V was clipped by 1 base and J by 2 bases; unmatched bases: 3. The CDR3 extends over 16 amino acids. Germline V gene lookup returns CDR1 LNHNV and CDR2 YYDKDF (reference sequence). This CDR3 is CATSRVAGGLTDTQYF. Written as DNA, the CDR3 is TGTGCCACCAGCAGAGTAGCGGGAGGCCTCACAGATACGCAGTATTTT.